Below, 26 T cell receptor beta chains from the same sample are listed, as sequenced in a study of technical replicates of blood from a handful of donors. Sequenced by immunoSEQ multiplex PCR; TCRdb stores in-frame clones only, minus some. The table records approximately 92,000 clones, roughly 96% of them present only once. The sample taken for sequencing was T cells isolated from PBMCs. The receptors here all came from a human donor in good health.

The chain combines TRBV4-1 with TRBJ2-3, with TRBD2 identical over 7 bases. With V trimmed by 0 bases and J by 1 base, 7 bases remained unmatched. The CDR3 sequence is 17 residues long. CDR1 and CDR2 (germline): MGHRA, YSYEKL. This CDR3 is CASSQDAIGRRTDTQYF. CDR3 nucleotides: TGCGCCAGCAGCCAAGATGCTATCGGGAGGCGCACAGATACGCAGTATTTT.

In DNA, the CDR3 is TGTGCCAGCAGTTTTCCGGGAACCAACTATGGCTACACCTTC. It encodes CASSFPGTNYGYTF. The rearrangement links TRBV28 to TRBJ1-2; D is unresolved. V was shortened by 3 bases and J by 2 bases, with 10 bases between the two germline ends. The germline V gene encodes CDR1 MDHEN and CDR2 SYDVKM. The CDR3 is 14 residues long.

The chain recombines TRBV30 with TRBJ1-2; TRBD1 aligns across 7 bases. The V gene's germline CDR1 is GTSNPN and CDR2 SVGIG (reference sequence). The ends lost 3 bases at V and 7 bases at J; junction bases unmatched: 11. The CDR3 spans 14 residues. CDR3 protein: CAWRIKGARSGYTF. In DNA, the CDR3 is TGTGCCTGGAGGATAAAGGGGGCGAGGAGTGGCTACACCTTC. The full variable domain, in which reference TRBV30 and TRBJ1-2 provide the parts outside the CDR3, is SQTIHQWPATLVQPVGSPLSLECTVEGTSNPNLYWYRQAAGRGLQLLFYSVGIGQISSEVPQNLSASRPQDRQFILSSKKLLLSDSGFYLCAWRIKGARSGYTFGSGTRLTVV.

V gene TRBV7-9 combines with J gene TRBJ1-1; 9 bases map to TRBD1. Germline assignment: CDR1 SEHNR and CDR2 FQNEAQ (reference sequence). Germline trimming cut 5 bases from V and 1 base from J; bases unmatched to any gene: 2. This CDR3 is built from 14 residues. CDR3 loop: CASSVQGANTEAFF. The CDR3 DNA reads TGTGCCAGCAGCGTACAGGGGGCGAACACTGAAGCTTTCTTT.

The chain links TRBV7-2 to TRBJ2-2; D unclear. The V and J ends lost 0 bases and 2 bases respectively, with 4 bases between them. The CDR3 is 14 residues long. Per germline, CDR1 SGHTA and CDR2 FQGNSA. The CDR3 region has the DNA TGTGCCAGCAGCTTAGCTTCTAACACCGGGGAGCTGTTTTTT. It yields the protein CASSLASNTGELFF.

This clone has a single count. The chain combines TRBV2 with TRBJ2-7; D is uncertain. Germline CDR1 reads SNHLY; CDR2 reads FYNNEI. CDR3 length: 13 residues. V was shortened by 7 bases and J by 1 base, with 11 bases between the two germline ends. Here the CDR3 reads CASTLSLSYEQYF. The CDR3 nucleotides are TGTGCCAGCACCTTATCGTTATCCTACGAGCAGTACTTC.

The chain has TRBV2 and TRBJ1-4; possibly TRBD1 for D (6 bases). V was trimmed by 8 bases and J by 4 bases, leaving 14 bases between them. This CDR3 has 14 amino acids. Looked up from germline, CDR1 is SNHLY and CDR2 is FYNNEI. The CDR3 is CASCLRGFNEKLFF. The CDR3 bases are TGTGCCAGCTGTCTAAGGGGGTTTAATGAAAAACTGTTTTTT.

The J gene is TRBJ2-7, the V gene TRBV11-3; D call uncertain. This CDR3 has 15 amino acids. V was trimmed by 1 base and J by 0 bases, leaving 10 bases between them. Germline V CDR1 and CDR2: SGHNT, YENEEA. The CDR3 DNA follows: TGTGCCAGCAGCTTAGGGCCAGGAAGCTCCTACGAGCAGTACTTC. Translation gives CASSLGPGSSYEQYF.

This sequence joins TRBV5-4 and TRBJ2-3, with 9 positions matching TRBD2. V lost 4 bases and J lost 1; bases outside the gene matches: 4. The germline CDR1 and CDR2 sequences are SGHNT and YYREEE (reference sequence). The CDR3 has 15 residues. The CDR3 reads CASSRRTSGTDTQYF. The CDR3 DNA follows: TGTGCCAGCAGCCGAAGGACTAGCGGCACAGATACGCAGTATTTT.

The chain is built from TRBV7-8 and TRBJ2-5, with a possible D match to TRBD1 (6 bases). Trimming cost V 5 bases and J 2 bases, with 30 bases left between them. The CDR3 loop spans 20 amino acids. Germline CDR1 is SGHVS and CDR2 is FQNEAQ. The chain's CDR3 is CASSPTPRQVPKKHQETQYF. In DNA form, the CDR3 reads TGTGCCAGCAGCCCGACACCGAGACAGGTTCCAAAAAAACATCAAGAGACCCAGTACTTC.

The chain joins TRBV27 to TRBJ2-3; TRBD1 agrees at 10 bases. CDR1 MNHEY and CDR2 SMNVEV come from the germline V gene (reference sequence). This CDR3 is built from 16 residues. V lost 8 bases and J lost 3; bases outside the gene matches: 11. The CDR3 loop reads CASQKRGTGVTDTQYF. DNA for the CDR3: TGTGCCAGCCAAAAACGGGGGACAGGGGTGACAGATACGCAGTATTTT.

V gene TRBV13 combines with J gene TRBJ2-7; 10 nucleotides line up with TRBD2. Looked up from germline, CDR1 is PRHDT and CDR2 is FYEKMQ (reference sequence). This CDR3 comprises 13 residues. V lost 7 bases and J lost 5; bases outside the gene matches: 5. CDR3: CASTSGRAHEQYF. DNA for the CDR3: TGTGCCAGCACCAGCGGGAGGGCTCACGAGCAGTACTTC.

This clone appeared once. The gene calls are TRBV6-6 and TRBJ2-7; 7 bases match TRBD2. The CDR3 has 16 residues. Germline V gene lookup returns CDR1 MNHNY and CDR2 SVGAGI (reference sequence). With V trimmed by 5 bases and J by 5 bases, 15 bases remained unmatched. As DNA, the CDR3 is TGTGCCAGCAGTCACGGCAGGCGGGAGAATTTCCACGAGCAGTACTTC. Encoded protein: CASSHGRRENFHEQYF.

This clone came up once. The J gene is TRBJ1-2, the V gene TRBV27, with 11 bases aligning to TRBD1. The CDR3 is made up of 17 amino acids. From germline, CDR1 is MNHEY and CDR2 SMNVEV (reference sequence). The V gene end was trimmed by 0 bases and the J gene end by 7 bases; junction bases not matched to a gene: 10. The CDR3, as DNA: TGTGCCAGCAGTTTATCCCGCGCCGGACAGGGGGCATCTGGCTACACCTTC. This translates into CASSLSRAGQGASGYTF.

This clone showed up just once. The rearrangement uses TRBV6-6 and TRBJ2-2; TRBD2 matches 8 bases. The trim removed 6 bases at V and 6 bases at J, leaving 9 bases unmatched. CDR3 length equals 15 residues. CDR1 MNHNY and CDR2 SVGAGI come from the germline V gene (reference sequence). The CDR3 bases are TGTGCCAGCAGGCCGGCCAGCGGGAGAGCCGGGGAGCTGTTTTTT. Translated: CASRPASGRAGELFF.

This chain connects TRBV9 to TRBJ2-7, with 7 bases lining up with TRBD2. J gave up 5 bases and V 3 bases, and 8 bases lay outside the gene matches. The CDR3 has 14 residues. Germline V gives CDR1 SGDLS, CDR2 YYNGEE. The chain's CDR3 is CASSAGGRVNEQYF. The CDR3 DNA reads TGTGCCAGCAGCGCCGGGGGGAGGGTGAACGAGCAGTACTTC.

The CDR3 loop reads CASSGAGTNEKLFF. CDR3 in DNA: TGTGCCAGCAGTGGAGCAGGGACTAATGAAAAACTGTTTTTT. The chain links TRBV28 to TRBJ1-4; tentatively, D is TRBD1 (5 bases). The germline gives CDR1 MDHEN, CDR2 SYDVKM. The CDR3 sequence is 14 residues long. V lost 5 bases to trimming and J lost 2 bases, with 9 bases between them.

The chain uses TRBV30 and TRBJ1-4, with a weak D call TRBD1 (6 bases). CDR1 is GTSNPN and CDR2 is SVGIG in the germline V gene (reference sequence). V lost 1 base and J 9 bases, leaving 15 bases between the germline ends. CDR3 length: 14 residues. The CDR3 here is CAWSAAAGTKKLFF. CDR3 sequence (DNA): TGTGCCTGGAGTGCTGCGGCAGGGACAAAAAAACTGTTTTTT.

The chain joins TRBV7-3 to TRBJ2-2; 15 bases agree with TRBD2. This CDR3 comprises 17 residues. CDR1 SGHTA and CDR2 FQGTGA come from the germline V gene. The V segment lost 2 bases and the J segment 7 bases; nucleotides outside the gene matches: 5. CDR3 sequence: CASSLSGLAGGYGELFF. CDR3 bases: TGTGCCAGCAGCTTATCCGGACTAGCGGGAGGGTACGGGGAGCTGTTTTTT.

The chain carries TRBV2 and TRBJ2-7; a weak D match, TRBD2 (6 bases). This CDR3 spans 15 amino acids. CDR1 is SNHLY, CDR2 FYNNEI, per germline. Trimming stripped 6 bases from V and 7 bases from J, with 22 bases between. CDR3: CASRGTPLTPAEQYF. The CDR3 nucleotides read TGTGCCAGCAGGGGGACTCCCTTAACACCGGCGGAGCAGTACTTC.

The chain combines TRBV11-2 with TRBJ2-7; 12 nucleotides line up with TRBD1. Unmatched junction bases numbered 6, after V lost 5 bases and J lost 4 bases. Germline V CDR1 and CDR2: SGHAT, FQNNGV. This CDR3 region has 15 residues. Here the CDR3 DNA reads TGTGCCAGCAGCCCTAGGGGACAGGGGGCGTACGAGCAGTACTTC. Amino acids: CASSPRGQGAYEQYF.

V is TRBV9 and J is TRBJ1-5; the D is unclear. V lost 0 bases to trimming and J lost 5 bases, with 6 bases between them. The CDR3 extends over 13 amino acids. CDR1 and CDR2 from the germline V gene are SGDLS and YYNGEE. CDR3 loop: CASSVAPDQPQHF. For the CDR3, the DNA is TGTGCCAGCAGCGTAGCCCCCGATCAGCCCCAGCATTTT.

The chain employs TRBV27 and TRBJ2-2; D not resolved. V gave up 2 bases and J gave up 6 bases, with 7 bases separating them. CDR1 and CDR2 from the germline V gene are MNHEY and SMNVEV (reference sequence). The CDR3 runs 13 residues. The CDR3 DNA follows: TGTGCCAGCAGTTTAGTCTCCGCCGGGGAGCTGTTTTTT. Protein product: CASSLVSAGELFF.

J is TRBJ2-5 and V is TRBV2; the match to TRBD2 covers 13 bases. This CDR3 comprises 22 residues. CDR1 is SNHLY and CDR2 is FYNNEI in the germline V gene. The J segment lost 4 bases and the V segment lost 1 base, leaving 21 bases of the junction unmatched. CDR3 amino acids: CASSEDEYVPSGLAGVLETQYF. CDR3 nucleotide sequence: TGTGCCAGCAGTGAAGACGAATATGTCCCTTCAGGACTAGCGGGAGTTCTAGAGACCCAGTACTTC.

This clone appeared a few times. The chain couples TRBV11-2 to TRBJ2-7; a possible D gene is TRBD2 (6 bases). The CDR3 is made up of 14 amino acids. The V gene's germline CDR1 is SGHAT and CDR2 FQNNGV. V lost 3 bases and J 7 bases, leaving 16 bases between the germline ends. DNA for the CDR3: TGTGCCAGCAGCTTCAGCGGTCCGGCGGGAGAGCAGTACTTC. This sequence encodes CASSFSGPAGEQYF.

The V gene is TRBV6-1, the J gene TRBJ2-1; 10 bases are shared with TRBD2. This CDR3 comprises 12 residues. Germline CDR1 MNHNS, CDR2 SASEGT. J was trimmed by 15 bases and V by 5 bases; bases with no gene match: 7. CDR3 protein: CASSLAGVRGFF. In DNA, the CDR3 is TGTGCCAGCAGTCTAGCGGGAGTTCGTGGGTTCTTC.